These 15 T cell receptor beta chains were sequenced from one sample in a study of T-cell reconstitution after alpha-beta-depleted transplantation in children. Unique molecular identifiers featured in how the TCRbeta library was prepared. Using its own MiXCR run on the PCR reads, TCRdb lists one record per CDR3 protein. Of roughly 570,000 distinct CDR3 sequences in the sample, around 27% were seen once. The sample here was PBMCs, taken before TCRalphabeta/CD19-depleted stem cell transplant. These TCRs come from a boy younger than two with Wiskott-Aldrich syndrome, due to receive a stem cell transplant.

In its sample, this clonotype was seen a few times. V usage is TRBV21-1 and J usage is TRBJ1-5; the tabulated D call, TRBD1, remains unverified against the DNA. TRBV21-1 is reported as a pseudogene. CDR3 size: 15 residues. CDR3 coding DNA: TGTGCCACCCCTTTGACAGGGTATAGCAATCAGCCCCAGCATTTT. Protein product: CATPLTGYSNQPQHF.

The CDR3 coding sequence is TGTGCCAGCAAAGCTAGCGGGAGCTTGATTTTCATCCCGTTCTTC. It translates to CASKASGSLIFIPFF. The chain carries TRBV6-1 and TRBJ2-1; 10 bases align to TRBD2. CDR3 size: 15 residues. From germline, CDR1 is MNHNS and CDR2 SASEGT. V trimming: 7 bases; J trimming: 15 bases; junction bases outside the gene matches: 18.

The rearrangement uses TRBV14 and TRBJ2-2, with 11 nucleotides matching TRBD2. The germline CDR1 and CDR2 sequences are SGHDN and FVKESK. CDR3 length: 18 residues. V was pared by 1 base and J by 3 bases, with 7 bases of the junction left unmatched. The CDR3 DNA follows: TGTGCCAGCAGCCAAGTAGCCCTAGCGGGAGGCGACACCGGGGAGCTGTTTTTT. Translation gives CASSQVALAGGDTGELFF.

CDR3 sequence: CSASRLGKDIQYF. In DNA, the CDR3 is TGCAGTGCTAGCAGGTTGGGGAAGGACATTCAGTACTTC. This chain connects TRBV20-1 to TRBJ2-4; no definite D call. The germline CDR1 and CDR2 sequences are DFQATT and SNEGSKA (reference sequence). Trimming removed 3 bases at V and 8 bases at J, with 14 bases between. The CDR3 sequence is 13 residues long.

The V call is TRBV12-3 or TRBV12-4, the J call TRBJ1-2; TRBD1 might be the D (6 bases). The CDR3 consists of 14 residues. Trimming took 7 bases from V and 4 from J, leaving 16 bases between them. In DNA, the CDR3 is TGTGCCAGCACCCAGGGGCGGGGGAGCTATGGCTACACCTTC. This sequence encodes CASTQGRGSYGYTF.

The chain has TRBV4-1 and TRBJ1-2; no firm D call. Looked up from germline, CDR1 is MGHRA and CDR2 is YSYEKL. V gave up 3 bases and J gave up 4 bases, with 12 bases separating them. The length of the CDR3 is 14 residues. The CDR3 DNA reads as TGCGCCAGCAGCCAGGATCCAGGTACCTATGGCTACACCTTC. Translated, it gives CASSQDPGTYGYTF.

The sample holds a few counts of this clonotype. V is TRBV10-3 and J is TRBJ2-3, with a tentative D call TRBD2 (6 bases). The ends were cut back, 4 bases at V and 2 bases at J, with 19 bases in the middle. The CDR3 has 17 amino acids. CDR1 and CDR2 (germline): ENHRY, SYGVKD. The CDR3 is CAISGSQSSGATDTQYF. The CDR3 region has the DNA TGTGCCATCAGTGGGTCTCAAAGTAGCGGAGCCACAGATACGCAGTATTTT.

The chain has TRBV7-9 and TRBJ2-3, with 8 nucleotides matching TRBD1. V shed 3 bases, J shed 2 bases, and the junction held 4 bases outside the gene matches. Germline V CDR1 and CDR2: SEHNR, FQNEAQ (reference sequence). The CDR3 spans 15 residues. CDR3 bases: TGTGCCAGCAGCTTTTCGACAGGGGTCACAGATACGCAGTATTTT. Amino acid sequence: CASSFSTGVTDTQYF.

The rearrangement uses TRBV28 and TRBJ1-2; no clear D gene. This CDR3 has 13 residues. CDR1 MDHEN and CDR2 SYDVKM come from the germline V gene. The V end lost 6 bases, the J end lost 2 bases, and 10 bases lay between the germline ends. Written as DNA, the CDR3 is TGTGCCAGCAGCCCCGTAGGGAACTATGGCTACACCTTC. Amino acids: CASSPVGNYGYTF.

J is TRBJ1-1 and V is TRBV5-1, with D perhaps matching TRBD1 (6 bases). The CDR3 is 15 amino acids. The ends were cut back, 3 bases at V and 2 bases at J, with 14 bases in the middle. The germline CDR1 and CDR2 sequences are SGHRS and YFSETQ. The CDR3 loop reads CASSWDGTPNTEAFF. The DNA of the CDR3 is TGCGCCAGCAGCTGGGACGGGACACCAAACACTGAAGCTTTCTTT.

This clonotype has just a few counts. This sequence joins TRBV5-1 and TRBJ2-1; 8 positions agree with TRBD2. CDR1 and CDR2 from the germline V gene are SGHRS and YFSETQ. This CDR3 region has 18 residues. Trimming cost V 4 bases and J 2 bases; bases outside gene matches: 14. CDR3 nucleotides: TGCGCCAGCAGCCGAGAGGGCAGCGGGAGTATGACCTACAATGAGCAGTTCTTC. Protein: CASSREGSGSMTYNEQFF.

In this sample, this clonotype turned up once. This sequence joins TRBV6-1 and TRBJ2-3, with 14 bases lining up with TRBD2. Germline loops: CDR1 MNHNS, CDR2 SASEGT. The CDR3 runs to 16 residues. Trimming removed 6 bases from V and 8 bases from J; junction bases left unmatched: 10. As DNA, the CDR3 is TGTGCCAGCAGCCAGGGACTAGCGGGAGCTGCGGGTACGCAGTATTTT. Residues: CASSQGLAGAAGTQYF.

A few counts support this clonotype. The V gene is TRBV4-2, the J gene TRBJ2-4; the D gene is possibly TRBD1 (5 bases). The CDR3 runs to 17 residues. V lost 0 bases and J lost 5, with 17 bases in between. Germline assignment: CDR1 LGHNA and CDR2 YNFKEQ. DNA of the CDR3: TGTGCCAGCAGCCAAGAGGCCAGGGTGGGTTCTCAAAACATTCAGTACTTC. Amino acids: CASSQEARVGSQNIQYF.

About this clonotype itself: The junction departs from germline at one end; a sequencing error may be responsible. This chain uses TRBV27 with TRBJ2-1; 16 bases line up with TRBD2. Germline V gene data show CDR1 as MNHEY and CDR2 as SMNVEV (reference sequence). This CDR3 has 15 residues. CDR3 amino acids: CASSWGLAGGGERFF. Written as DNA, the CDR3 is TGTGCCAGCAGCTGGGGACTAGCGGGAGGGGGTGAGCGGTTCTTC.

V and J are TRBV11-2 and TRBJ1-6, with a tentative D call TRBD1 (6 bases). V was trimmed by 0 bases and J by 9 bases, leaving 12 bases between them. The CDR3 has 15 residues. Germline-derived CDR1 and CDR2 are SGHAT and FQNNGV. CDR3 nucleotide sequence: TGTGCCAGCAGCTTAGATCGAGGGGGAGGTTCACCCCTCCACTTT. This gives the protein CASSLDRGGGSPLHF.